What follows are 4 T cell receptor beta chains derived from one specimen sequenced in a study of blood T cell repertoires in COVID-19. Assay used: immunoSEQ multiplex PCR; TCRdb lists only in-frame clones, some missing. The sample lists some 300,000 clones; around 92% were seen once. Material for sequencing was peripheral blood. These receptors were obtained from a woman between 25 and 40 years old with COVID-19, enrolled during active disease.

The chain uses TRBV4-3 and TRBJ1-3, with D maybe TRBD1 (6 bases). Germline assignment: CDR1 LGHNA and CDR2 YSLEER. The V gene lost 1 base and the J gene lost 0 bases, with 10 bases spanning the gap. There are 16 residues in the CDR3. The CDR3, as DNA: TGCGCCAGCAGCCAAGGGCGAGGGGGCTCTGGAAACACCATATATTTT. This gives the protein CASSQGRGGSGNTIYF.

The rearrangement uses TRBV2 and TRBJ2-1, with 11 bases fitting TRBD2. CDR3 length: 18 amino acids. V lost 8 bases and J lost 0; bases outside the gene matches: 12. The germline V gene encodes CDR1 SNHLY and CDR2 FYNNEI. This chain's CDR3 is CASDRLAGGRSSYNEQFF. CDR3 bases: TGTGCCAGCGATCGGCTAGCGGGGGGTCGGAGCTCCTACAATGAGCAGTTCTTC.

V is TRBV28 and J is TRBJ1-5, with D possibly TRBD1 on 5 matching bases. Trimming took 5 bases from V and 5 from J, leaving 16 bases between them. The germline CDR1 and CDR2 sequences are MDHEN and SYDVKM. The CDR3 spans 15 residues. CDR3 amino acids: CASSPLGRADQPQHF. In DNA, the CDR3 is TGTGCCAGCAGTCCCCTGGGCAGGGCGGATCAGCCCCAGCATTTT.

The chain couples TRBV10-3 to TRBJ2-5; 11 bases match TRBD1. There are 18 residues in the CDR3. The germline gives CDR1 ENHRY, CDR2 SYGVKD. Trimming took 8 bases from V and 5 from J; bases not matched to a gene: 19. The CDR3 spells CAIGRTGGLKGIVETQYF. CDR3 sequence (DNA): TGTGCCATCGGTCGGACAGGGGGCCTAAAGGGTATAGTTGAGACCCAGTACTTC.